This is a list of T cell receptor beta chains from one sample in a study of shared clonotypes between healthy human individuals. The assay was immunoSEQ multiplex PCR, and TCRdb's table has in-frame clones only and misses some. Of over 1.4 million clones in the sample, roughly 95% are singletons; the top ten hold roughly 1.2%. The specimen was naive CD4+ T cells sorted from blood. The receptors shown here come from a man in his thirties or forties in good health. The CDR3 runs from the conserved cysteine through the conserved F or W. Fields, in order: clone size, D gene, V gene, J gene, CDR3 DNA, CDR3 protein. The D gene is left open where the match is weak. Rows give clone size only sometimes, using once, few, many, or a class for an expanded clone.

>.|TRBD1|TRBV28|TRBJ1-5
TGTGCCAGCAGTCCAAGACAGGGGGCGGGCAATCAGCCCCAGCATTTT
CASSPRQGAGNQPQHF
>.|TRBD2|TRBV5-1|TRBJ2-3
TGCGCCAGCAGCTTGGGGACTAGCGGGAGGATTGGCACAGATACGCAGTATTTT
CASSLGTSGRIGTDTQYF
>.|.|TRBV18|TRBJ2-2
TGTGCCAGCTCACCATCGTTCGCTAACACCGGGGAGCTGTTTTTT
CASSPSFANTGELFF
>.|TRBD2|TRBV7-3|TRBJ2-1
TGTGCCAGCAGCTTGAGGCCCCGCGGGACGAGCCTAGCGGGAGAAAATGAGCAGTTCTTC
CASSLRPRGTSLAGENEQFF
>.|TRBD1|TRBV2|TRBJ2-1
TGTGCCAGCAGGGGGGACAGGGGGCTCGCGCAGCAGTTCTTC
CASRGDRGLAQQFF
>few|.|TRBV9|TRBJ2-3
TGTGCCAGCAGCGTAGAAGGGGCAGATACGCAGTATTTT
CASSVEGADTQYF
>.|.|TRBV12-2|TRBJ1-3
TGTGCAAGTCGTTACCAATCAGGGGTCTCTGGAAACACCATATATTTT
CASRYQSGVSGNTIYF
>.|TRBD1|TRBV5-1|TRBJ2-2
TGCGCCAGCAGTCTGGGACAGGGGATTGGCGGGGAGCTGTTTTTT
CASSLGQGIGGELFF
>.|TRBD1|TRBV11-3|TRBJ2-1
TGTGCCAGCAGCTCCACGACAGGGTTGGCCTCCTACAATGAGCAGTTCTTC
CASSSTTGLASYNEQFF
>.|.|TRBV10-3|TRBJ2-3
TGTGCCATCAGTGACCAGGGAACAGATACGCAGTATTTT
CAISDQGTDTQYF
>.|.|TRBV29-1|TRBJ1-1
TGCAGCGGGGTCGAGGGAATCACTGAAGCTTTCTTT
CSGVEGITEAFF
>.|.|TRBV5-1|TRBJ1-1
TGCGCCAGCAGCTTCGGACACTCGAACACTGAAGCTTTCTTT
CASSFGHSNTEAFF
>.|TRBD2|TRBV7-8|TRBJ2-3
TGTGCCAGCAGCCGTAAGCGGGGGAGCACAGATACGCAGTATTTT
CASSRKRGSTDTQYF
>.|.|TRBV9|TRBJ2-1
TGTGCCAGCAGCGCCGGGTCCGGGACTGGGAACAATGAGCAGTTCTTC
CASSAGSGTGNNEQFF
>.|TRBD1|TRBV9|TRBJ1-1
TGTGCCAGCAGCGCCACGGACAGGGGGTATCGCACTGAAGCTTTCTTT
CASSATDRGYRTEAFF
>.|TRBD2|TRBV18|TRBJ2-3
TGTGCCAGCTCACCTCTTAGCGGGAGTACAGATACGCAGTATTTT
CASSPLSGSTDTQYF
>.|TRBD1|TRBV4-1|TRBJ2-2
TGCGCCAGCAGTCATCGTAGGGGGCGAGTGACCGGGGAGCTGTTTTTT
CASSHRRGRVTGELFF
>.|.|TRBV19|TRBJ2-1
TGTGCCAGTAGTACGAACAATGAGCAGTTCTTC
CASSTNNEQFF
>.|.|TRBV11-2|TRBJ2-1
TGTGCCAGCACCCTAATCCGTGGGAGCGAGCAGTTCTTC
CASTLIRGSEQFF
>.|.|TRBV5-5|TRBJ2-6
TGTGCCAGCAGCTTAACAGGGACTGGGGCCAACGTCCTGACTTTC
CASSLTGTGANVLTF
>.|.|TRBV10-3|TRBJ1-3
TGTGCCATCAGTGATTCTGGCAGGAGCTCTGGAAACACCATATATTTT
CAISDSGRSSGNTIYF
>once|TRBD1|TRBV30|TRBJ1-1
TGTGCCTGGACTCCCTTTCAGGGGGTGAACACTGAAGCTTTCTTT
CAWTPFQGVNTEAFF
>.|.|TRBV7-9|TRBJ2-1
TGTGCCAGCAGCTTAGTTGGCAGCCACAATGAGCAGTTCTTC
CASSLVGSHNEQFF
>.|.|TRBV7-2|TRBJ1-2
TGTGCCAGCAGCTTATCCCCACGGCAGGGCTATGGCTACACCTTC
CASSLSPRQGYGYTF
>.|TRBD2|TRBV11-3|TRBJ2-7
TGTGCCAGCAGCTTACTAGCGGGAGGCCACGAGCAGTACTTC
CASSLLAGGHEQYF
>once|TRBD1|TRBV19|TRBJ2-2
TGTGCCAGTAGTATTGGACAGGCCACCGGGGAGCTGTTTTTT
CASSIGQATGELFF
>.|.|TRBV18|TRBJ2-2
TGTGCCAGCTCACCGTCTCAAATCGGGGAGCTGTTTTTT
CASSPSQIGELFF
>.|.|TRBV7-9|TRBJ2-7
TGTGCCAGCAGCTTATTTGGCAGGGGTCTCGCCCTTTCCTACGAGCAGTACTTC
CASSLFGRGLALSYEQYF
>.|TRBD1|TRBV25-1|TRBJ2-7
TGTGCCAGCAGTGGGCCACAGGGGCCCATCTACGAGCAGTACTTC
CASSGPQGPIYEQYF
>.|TRBD1|TRBV12-5|TRBJ2-3
TGTGCTAGTGGTTTCCTGCGAGATGGACAGGGGACCACAGATACGCAGTATTTT
CASGFLRDGQGTTDTQYF
>.|.|TRBV9|TRBJ2-1
TGTGCCAGCAGCGTAGGGGGCAGAGTCTACAATGAGCAGTTCTTC
CASSVGGRVYNEQFF
>.|TRBD2|TRBV5-4|TRBJ2-2
TGTGCCAGCAGCTTCGGACTAGCGGGAAATGTCGGGGAGCTGTTTTTT
CASSFGLAGNVGELFF
>.|TRBD2|TRBV19|TRBJ2-1
TGTGCCAGCGCACTTCTAGCGGGAGGGCCAGGAAATGAGCAGTTCTTC
CASALLAGGPGNEQFF
>once|.|TRBV7-9|TRBJ2-7
TGTGCCAGCAGCTTAGCTCTGATTGGGGGAGATCGCGAGCAGTACTTC
CASSLALIGGDREQYF
>.|.|TRBV4-2|TRBJ1-2
TGTGCCAGCAGCCAAGGGGTTCTTTCTAACTATGGCTACACCTTC
CASSQGVLSNYGYTF
>.|.|TRBV27|TRBJ2-1
TGTGCCAGCAGTTTGGTTGGCGGTTTCACCTACAATGAGCAGTTCTTC
CASSLVGGFTYNEQFF
>.|.|TRBV4-1|TRBJ2-3
TGCGCCAGCAGCCAAGATCTTGGGGGGTGGAGAGATACGCAGTATTTT
CASSQDLGGWRDTQYF
>.|.|TRBV9|TRBJ2-2
TGTGCCAGCAGCGTAACCCGGTTCGCGGGAACCGGGGAGCTGTTTTTT
CASSVTRFAGTGELFF
>.|.|TRBV9|TRBJ1-3
TGTGCCAGCAGCGTAGGAGACGGTCGCTCTGGAAACACCATATATTTT
CASSVGDGRSGNTIYF
>.|TRBD1|TRBV12-5|TRBJ2-2
TGTGCTAGTGGTTCACCCGGGACAGGGGGCGCAACGGGGGAGCTGTTTTTT
CASGSPGTGGATGELFF
>.|TRBD1|TRBV29-1|TRBJ2-2
TGCAGCGCCCAGAAGGGGACAGGATTCGCGAACACCGGGGAGCTGTTTTTT
CSAQKGTGFANTGELFF